This T cell receptor beta chain was retrieved from a study of blood T cells in healthy people across ages. The study, taken as a whole, reports: The authors considered diversity estimates from one million T cells to be underestimates.

Then a second PCR, running roughly 7 to 11 cycles, was carried out with a sample-barcoded 5' primer and a J-beta primer mix. The authors tagged each cDNA molecule using a template-switch adaptor with 12 random nucleotides. TCRdb re-called the 5' RACE reads through MiXCR, storing one row per CDR3 protein. The sample has about 1.7 million distinct CDR3 sequences, roughly 27% seen once; the top ten hold over 7%. Roughly 10 milliliters of peripheral blood were drawn from each donor. This clonotype was observed a handful of times. Its specificity is unknown. The sequence was obtained from a young woman in good health. Source material: blood.

CDR3 loop: CASSLNWRDGEQFF. The DNA for the CDR3 is TGTGCCAGCAGTTTAAATTGGCGGGATGGAGAGCAGTTCTTC. The V and J genes are TRBV12-3 or TRBV12-4 and TRBJ2-1, with a possible D match to TRBD2 (6 bases). The CDR3 is made up of 14 amino acids. Deletions cut 2 bases from V and 10 bases from J, with 15 bases between.